Sequencing of this T cell receptor (beta chain) was carried out in a study of T cell responses to AZD1222 COVID-19 vaccine listed by TCRdb under 2021. Background for the entire study: TCR sequencing was performed for 230 to 250 trial participants, of whom about 200 were given two doses of AZD1222 and around 26 were given two doses of MenACWY control vaccine. Trial participants were enrolled by age into 18-55, 56-69 and 70-plus year subgroups, with about 150, 27 and 61 TCR-sequenced participants respectively.

The sample's time point, from its label and the paper: about 28 days (+/-7) after the second vaccine dose. Because spike-specific TCR depth and breadth did not differ between the two schedules, AZD1222 recipients who got a second dose at roughly 4 weeks were pooled with those who got a second dose at roughly 12 weeks. Samples from vaccinated people were obtained from the UK trials COV001 and COV002, which included a single-blind randomized controlled phase 2/3 trial of AZD1222 (ChAdOx1 nCoV-19) in healthy adults. For TCRbeta chain sequencing, PBMC samples were collected from trial participants at day 0 and at day 28 after the second dose. The CDR3 regions of human TCRbeta chains were analyzed by immunosequencing. Per the authors' processing: TCRs in the repertoires were compared against a reference library of SARS-CoV-2-specific TCRs that had been generated with the MIRA antigen-specificity platform. Breadth meant the fraction of unique TCRs that were SARS-CoV-2-associated, whereas depth meant the fraction of total T cells that were SARS-CoV-2-associated. Each spike-specific TCR was assigned to its reactive spike region and to a CD4 or CD8 class using the MIRA data. Log10-transformed breadth and depth values were compared by one-way ANOVA with Sidak's multiple comparisons tests. This is the immuneACCESS table as TCRdb keeps it, with only in-frame sequences that have V and J called. A part of the clones is gone; compared with another copy, unresolved V genes explain less than half, and the rest is unexplained. Clone size and V and J calls were adopted from that table, with D and trimming inferred from the DNA. This sample holds 150,000 to 200,000 clones; about nine tenths were observed only once. The top ten constitute about 2.1% of the sample.

General study outcomes and caveats: CD4 TCRs associated with the vaccine covered the entire spike protein, and the dominant responses were in regions 160-218 and 743-854. No day 14 peak-response samples were available, so repertoires were characterized only after the peak T cell response. The 56-69-year group was small, and its depth increase did not reach significance, likely because of low power. A significant rise in spike-specific TCR breadth and depth was observed after two AZD1222 doses relative to day 0 and relative to MenACWY recipients. Nearly half of unique spike-specific TCRs reportedly recognized epitopes outside regions mutated in the B.1.351 and B.1.1.7 variants. Participants were mostly white British, with more females than males. The authors suggested clonal diversity may have been underestimated. Conclusions about previously exposed vaccinees are limited, since just a handful of AZD1222 recipients were seropositive for SARS-CoV-2 at baseline.

Trimming takes 1 base from V and 4 bases from J, and the germline ends sit 16 bases apart. Reading the germline V gene gives CDR1 SGHDN and CDR2 FVKESK. The CDR3 holds 16 amino acids from the cysteine to the phenylalanine. Kept here is only the CDR3 DNA, which spans 48 bases and is read in frame from base 1. On this clone: The specificity of this receptor is unknown. One base away there is no much larger clone; base qualities are not given.

This sequence was found in an adult who received the AZD1222 COVID-19 vaccine. Rearrangement joined TRBV14 to TRBJ1-2, and possibly TRBD1, on 5 matching bases. This specimen was peripheral blood, taken 28 days after the second AZD1222 dose. The CDR3 here reads CASSQVEGSQFYGYTF. The DNA sequence is given as TGTGCCAGCAGCCAAGTCGAGGGGAGCCAATTCTATGGCTACACCTTC. Reference TRBV14 and TRBJ1-2 genes cover what lies past the CDR3, so the full variable domain is EAGVTQFPSHSVIEKGQTVTLRCDPISGHDNLYWYRRVMGKEIKFLLHFVKESKQDESGMPNNRFLAERTGGTYSTLKVQPAELEDSGVYFCASSQVEGSQFYGYTFGSGTRLTVV.